A selection of T cell receptor beta chains follows, all from one sample in a study of graft-versus-host responses after intestinal transplantation. Libraries were prepared by immunoSEQ multiplex PCR; TCRdb keeps only in-frame clonotypes and omits some of them. Of 35,000 to 45,000 clones in the sample, over 85% were seen once. The specimen was PBMCs, collected roughly 110 weeks after intestinal transplantation. The receptors were sampled from a human patient who received an intestinal transplant, so some T cells may come from the graft donor. Both conserved end residues are part of each CDR3. Each record gives: V gene, D gene, J gene, clone size, CDR3 DNA, CDR3 protein. D genes are given only for firm matches. A row's size may be missing; if present it is once, few, many or a size class.

V gene: TRBV5-6; D gene: TRBD2; J gene: TRBJ2-3; clone size: -; CDR3 DNA: TGTGCCAGCAGCTTGGGGCTAGCGGGAGAGTTCGATACGCAGTATTTT; CDR3 protein: CASSLGLAGEFDTQYF
V gene: TRBV9; D gene: -; J gene: TRBJ2-7; clone size: -; CDR3 DNA: TGTGCCAGCAGCTCAGGGGGGGACGAGCAGTACTTC; CDR3 protein: CASSSGGDEQYF
V gene: TRBV9; D gene: TRBD1; J gene: TRBJ2-7; clone size: once; CDR3 DNA: TGTGCCAGCAGCGTCAGGGACAGGGGCTACGAGCAGTACTTC; CDR3 protein: CASSVRDRGYEQYF
V gene: TRBV18; D gene: TRBD1; J gene: TRBJ2-4; clone size: -; CDR3 DNA: TGTGCCAGCTCACCAAAGGGACAGGGAACCAAAAACATTCAGTACTTC; CDR3 protein: CASSPKGQGTKNIQYF
V gene: TRBV11-1; D gene: -; J gene: TRBJ2-2; clone size: -; CDR3 DNA: TGTGCCAGCAGCTTAGGAGTTCCCGGGGAGCTGTTTTTT; CDR3 protein: CASSLGVPGELFF
V gene: TRBV19; D gene: -; J gene: TRBJ1-1; clone size: -; CDR3 DNA: TGTGCCATTTTCCTCGATAGGGGCTCAAGCGCTGAAGCTTTCTTT; CDR3 protein: CAIFLDRGSSAEAFF
V gene: TRBV4-1; D gene: -; J gene: TRBJ1-3; clone size: -; CDR3 DNA: TGCGCCAGCAGCCAAGAAGGACGGCACGAAATGAGCTCTGGAAACACCATATATTTT; CDR3 protein: CASSQEGRHEMSSGNTIYF
V gene: TRBV27; D gene: TRBD1; J gene: TRBJ2-7; clone size: once; CDR3 DNA: TGTGCCAGCAGACGTCTCCCGGGACAGGGGCACGACGAGCAGTACTTC; CDR3 protein: CASRRLPGQGHDEQYF
V gene: TRBV30; D gene: -; J gene: TRBJ1-4; clone size: -; CDR3 DNA: TGTGCCTGGAAAGGTATTAGGGCCAGGGAGGATGAAAAACTGTTTTTT; CDR3 protein: CAWKGIRAREDEKLFF
V gene: TRBV9; D gene: -; J gene: TRBJ2-7; clone size: -; CDR3 DNA: TGTGCCAGCAGCGTAGCCCCAGACGGGTCCTACGAGCAGTACTTC; CDR3 protein: CASSVAPDGSYEQYF
V gene: TRBV19; D gene: -; J gene: TRBJ2-3; clone size: -; CDR3 DNA: TGTGCCAGTAGTATTCAGGGACGGAGAACAGATACGCAGTATTTT; CDR3 protein: CASSIQGRRTDTQYF
V gene: TRBV11-1; D gene: TRBD2; J gene: TRBJ2-1; clone size: -; CDR3 DNA: TGTGCCAGCGCGGGGGGTAGCGGGAGCTCCTACAATGAGCAGTTCTTC; CDR3 protein: CASAGGSGSSYNEQFF
V gene: TRBV5-4; D gene: TRBD1; J gene: TRBJ1-2; clone size: -; CDR3 DNA: TGTGCCAGCAGCCCAGCGGACAGGAGCTATGGCTACACCTTC; CDR3 protein: CASSPADRSYGYTF
V gene: TRBV7-7; D gene: TRBD1; J gene: TRBJ2-7; clone size: once; CDR3 DNA: TGTGCCAGCAGCGAACGACAGGGTGGGACCTACGAGCAGTACTTC; CDR3 protein: CASSERQGGTYEQYF
V gene: TRBV7-9; D gene: -; J gene: TRBJ1-2; clone size: -; CDR3 DNA: TGTGCCAGCAGCTTAGCAGGGGCTGATGGCTACACCTTC; CDR3 protein: CASSLAGADGYTF
V gene: TRBV4-2; D gene: -; J gene: TRBJ2-6; clone size: -; CDR3 DNA: TGTGCCAGCAGCCAAGTTCAGGGTTTTAGGTCTGGGGCCAACGTCCTGACTTTC; CDR3 protein: CASSQVQGFRSGANVLTF
V gene: TRBV4-2; D gene: -; J gene: TRBJ2-2; clone size: -; CDR3 DNA: TGTGCCAGCAGCACCCGGACGGTGAACACCGGGGAGCTGTTTTTT; CDR3 protein: CASSTRTVNTGELFF
V gene: TRBV7-9; D gene: -; J gene: TRBJ1-1; clone size: -; CDR3 DNA: TGTGCCAGCAGCGCCGGGCCGTCGAACACTGAAGCTTTCTTT; CDR3 protein: CASSAGPSNTEAFF
V gene: TRBV6-4; D gene: TRBD2; J gene: TRBJ2-1; clone size: few; CDR3 DNA: TGTGCCAGCAGTGACGGGGGGACTAGCGGGTACAATGAGCAGTTCTTC; CDR3 protein: CASSDGGTSGYNEQFF
V gene: TRBV29-1; D gene: TRBD2; J gene: TRBJ2-7; clone size: -; CDR3 DNA: TGCAGCGTTGGAAAACTAGCGGGGGGGCCCAACGAGCAGTACTTC; CDR3 protein: CSVGKLAGGPNEQYF
V gene: TRBV7-9; D gene: -; J gene: TRBJ2-5; clone size: -; CDR3 DNA: TGTGCCAGCAGCTTAGCGGACCAGTCGGGGGCCCAGTACTTC; CDR3 protein: CASSLADQSGAQYF
V gene: TRBV14; D gene: -; J gene: TRBJ2-1; clone size: -; CDR3 DNA: TGTGCCAGCGGACTGGGACTTCCCTACAATGAGCAGTTCTTC; CDR3 protein: CASGLGLPYNEQFF
V gene: TRBV13; D gene: -; J gene: TRBJ2-1; clone size: -; CDR3 DNA: TGTGCCAGCAGCTTTGCCGGGAGCTACAATGAGCAGTTCTTC; CDR3 protein: CASSFAGSYNEQFF
V gene: TRBV11-2; D gene: TRBD2; J gene: TRBJ2-5; clone size: -; CDR3 DNA: TGTGCCAGCAGCTTAGGAGCGGGGGGGCAAGAGACCCAGTACTTC; CDR3 protein: CASSLGAGGQETQYF
V gene: TRBV19; D gene: -; J gene: TRBJ1-3; clone size: -; CDR3 DNA: TGTGCCACCCGGACAGACCTCTCTGGAAACACCATATATTTT; CDR3 protein: CATRTDLSGNTIYF
V gene: TRBV29-1; D gene: -; J gene: TRBJ2-7; clone size: -; CDR3 DNA: TGCAGCGTTTCCTTCGTTTCAAGGGCCGGCTACGAGCAGTACTTC; CDR3 protein: CSVSFVSRAGYEQYF
V gene: TRBV7-9; D gene: -; J gene: TRBJ1-3; clone size: -; CDR3 DNA: TGTGCCAGCAGCCCTACAGGGACCGGAAACACCATATATTTT; CDR3 protein: CASSPTGTGNTIYF